Listed here is a single T cell receptor (beta chain). Its antigen is still unknown. The study made its TCR cDNA through 5'RACE template switching. That step introduced a universal primer site along with UMIs. TCRdb reanalysed the 5' RACE reads using MiXCR and keeps one entry per CDR3 protein. The sample has some 550,000 distinct CDR3 sequences, 15% to 20% seen once. This entry belongs to a study of T cells after yellow fever vaccination. Findings of the study overall: Booster samples showed a return of most primary-vaccination clones (roughly 96% CD4, 80% to 90% CD8).

There are 14 residues in the CDR3. The ends lost 6 bases at V and 5 bases at J; junction bases unmatched: 11. CDR1 is SQVTM, CDR2 ANQGSEA, per germline. This receptor was obtained from a man aged 30-40 years who received the YFV17D yellow fever vaccine. Specimen: PBMCs, collected 15 days after the yellow fever booster vaccination. The chain employs TRBV29-1 and TRBJ2-7, with 9 bases lining up with TRBD2. CDR3 residues: CSVSGVAGDDEQYF. The CDR3 coding sequence is TGCAGCGTCTCGGGAGTAGCGGGAGACGACGAGCAGTACTTC.